This T cell receptor (beta chain) was identified during a study of Graves' ophthalmopathy and Graves' hyperthyroidism. About the research overall: No treatment had been given when peripheral blood was collected at initial diagnosis.

Germline V gene lookup returns CDR1 LNHNV and CDR2 YYDKDF (reference sequence). This CDR3 spans 14 amino acids. The V gene lost 2 bases and the J gene lost 5 bases, with 13 bases spanning the gap. Enrollment excluded any patients with other autoimmune diseases, uncontrolled infections, pregnancy or lactation. The authors diagnosed from clinical symptoms, serum thyroxine, TRAb, thyroid ultrasound and orbital computed tomography. The TCR beta CDR3 regions underwent amplification from RNA transcripts. Second-round multiplex PCR came after a first-round RT-PCR that employed HTBI primers. MiXCR, run by TCRdb on the multiplex PCR reads, gives a single entry per CDR3 protein. The table includes approximately 210,000 distinct CDR3 sequences, approximately 28% detected once.

V is TRBV15 and J is TRBJ2-7; perhaps TRBD1 as D (5 bases). This receptor was taken from a man in his fifties with Graves' ophthalmopathy. The sample was peripheral blood. CDR3 sequence reads: CATSRLKGRNEQYF. Written as DNA, the CDR3 is TGTGCCACCAGCAGACTGAAGGGGCGAAACGAGCAGTACTTC.